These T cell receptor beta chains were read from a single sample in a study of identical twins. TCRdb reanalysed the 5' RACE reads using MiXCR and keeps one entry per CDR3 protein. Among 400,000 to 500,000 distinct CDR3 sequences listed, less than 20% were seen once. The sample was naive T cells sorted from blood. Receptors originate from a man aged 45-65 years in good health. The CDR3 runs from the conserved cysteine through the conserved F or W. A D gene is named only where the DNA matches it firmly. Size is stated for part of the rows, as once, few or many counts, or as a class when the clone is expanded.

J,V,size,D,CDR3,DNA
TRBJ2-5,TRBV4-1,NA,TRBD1,CASSPGTGGRYETQYF,TGCGCCAGCAGCCCCGGGACAGGGGGCAGGTATGAGACCCAGTACTTC
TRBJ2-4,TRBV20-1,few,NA,CSARDSQGVTNIQYF,TGCAGTGCTAGAGATAGTCAGGGAGTCACAAACATTCAGTACTTC
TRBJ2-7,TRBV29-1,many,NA,CSVGYGGNSYEQYF,TGCAGCGTTGGGTACGGGGGCAACTCCTACGAGCAGTACTTC
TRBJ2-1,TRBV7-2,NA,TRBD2,CASSLSSGSYEQFF,TGTGCCAGCAGCTTATCTAGCGGGAGTTATGAGCAGTTCTTC
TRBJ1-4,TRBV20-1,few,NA,CSAPGIATNEKLFF,TGCAGTGCTCCAGGAATAGCAACTAATGAAAAACTGTTTTTT
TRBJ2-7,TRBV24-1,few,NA,CATSKAGSPYEQYF,TGTGCCACCAGTAAGGCAGGGAGTCCCTACGAGCAGTACTTC
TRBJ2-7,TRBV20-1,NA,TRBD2,CSAKRGAQYEQYF,TGCAGTGCTAAGCGGGGGGCTCAGTACGAGCAGTACTTC
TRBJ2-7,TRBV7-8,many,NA,CASSLVAGSKYEQYF,TGTGCCAGCAGCTTAGTCGCGGGGTCTAAGTACGAGCAGTACTTC
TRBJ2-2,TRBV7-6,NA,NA,CASSLFGPIGELFF,TGTGCCAGCAGCTTGTTTGGGCCCATTGGGGAGCTGTTTTTT
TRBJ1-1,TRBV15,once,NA,CATSRGLDGLNTEAFF,TGTGCCACCAGCAGAGGATTGGACGGACTAAACACTGAAGCTTTCTTT
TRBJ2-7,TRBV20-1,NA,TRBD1,CSASSLAGQGYEQYF,TGCAGTGCTAGTAGCCTCGCGGGACAGGGGTATGAGCAGTACTTC
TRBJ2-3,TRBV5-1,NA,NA,CASSLSSGTSTDTQYF,TGCGCCAGCAGCTTGTCGTCAGGTACTAGCACAGATACGCAGTATTTT
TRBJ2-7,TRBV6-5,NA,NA,CASSYSTTGAYEQYF,TGTGCCAGCAGTTACTCTACTACCGGAGCCTACGAGCAGTACTTC
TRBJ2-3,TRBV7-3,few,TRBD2,CASSLLGASGTNTDTQYF,TGTGCCAGCAGCCTCCTTGGGGCTAGCGGGACAAACACAGATACGCAGTATTTT
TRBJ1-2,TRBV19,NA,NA,CATKAQGSNYGYTF,TGTGCCACCAAGGCGCAGGGGTCTAACTATGGCTACACCTTC
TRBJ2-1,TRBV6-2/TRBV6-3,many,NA,CASREFLASNEQFF,TGTGCCAGCCGGGAGTTTCTAGCGTCTAATGAGCAGTTCTTC
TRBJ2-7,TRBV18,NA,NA,CASSPGLRLTEQYF,TGTGCCAGCTCACCTGGACTCCGACTTACCGAGCAGTACTTC
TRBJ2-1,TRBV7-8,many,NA,CASSAKQGYEQFF,TGTGCCAGCAGCGCGAAACAGGGCTATGAGCAGTTCTTC
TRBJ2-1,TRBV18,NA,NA,CASSPPTGSEQFF,TGTGCCAGCTCACCCCCAACGGGTAGTGAGCAGTTCTTC
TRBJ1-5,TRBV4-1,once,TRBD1,CASSQGQGNNQPQHF,TGCGCCAGCAGCCAAGGACAGGGGAACAATCAGCCCCAGCATTTT
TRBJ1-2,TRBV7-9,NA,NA,CASSLSFSGYTF,TGTGCCAGCAGCTTAAGTTTCAGCGGCTACACCTTC
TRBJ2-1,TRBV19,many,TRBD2,CASKNPGLASGGQFF,TGTGCCAGCAAAAATCCGGGACTAGCATCTGGGGGGCAGTTCTTC
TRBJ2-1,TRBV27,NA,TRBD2,CASSLFTRGVVITEQFF,TGTGCCAGCAGTTTATTCACGCGGGGGGTGGTTATCACTGAGCAGTTCTTC
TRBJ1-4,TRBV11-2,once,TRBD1,CASSLEGQAGRLFF,TGTGCCAGCAGCTTAGAGGGACAGGCGGGGAGACTGTTTTTT
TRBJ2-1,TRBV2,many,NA,CASSLDLSGNEQFF,TGTGCCAGCAGCTTGGACTTGTCGGGTAATGAGCAGTTCTTC
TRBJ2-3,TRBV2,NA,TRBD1,CASSPGTGGITDTQYF,TGTGCCAGCAGTCCCGGGACAGGGGGAATCACAGATACGCAGTATTTT
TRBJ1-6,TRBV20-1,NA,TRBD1,CSAWTGVNSPLHF,TGCAGTGCATGGACAGGGGTAAATTCACCCCTCCACTTT
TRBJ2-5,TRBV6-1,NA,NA,CASSEVGRAAQYF,TGTGCCAGCAGTGAAGTTGGGCGGGCGGCCCAGTACTTC
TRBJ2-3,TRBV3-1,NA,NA,CASSQAQLTDTQYF,TGTGCCAGCAGCCAAGCTCAGCTCACAGATACGCAGTATTTT
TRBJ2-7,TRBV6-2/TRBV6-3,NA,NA,CASTLQGPSYEQYF,TGTGCCAGCACACTACAGGGCCCTTCCTACGAGCAGTACTTC
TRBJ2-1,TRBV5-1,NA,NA,CASSLVRETIHEQFF,TGCGCCAGCAGCTTGGTTCGGGAGACTATCCATGAGCAGTTCTTC